The clone carrying this TCR beta chain was counted a few times. Its antigen is unknown. TCRdb fed the 5' RACE reads into MiXCR, producing one record per CDR3 protein. This table has 450,000 to 650,000 distinct CDR3 sequences, approximately 15% appearing once. The entry originates in a study of T cells after yellow fever vaccination. Points from the study as a whole: Booster sampling recovered most clones from primary vaccination (96% CD4, roughly 86% CD8).

The TCR was taken from a man aged 25-45 years who received the YFV17D yellow fever vaccine. This material consisted of PBMCs, taken on the day of the yellow fever booster vaccination.

CDR3 residues: CASSILTSSTPEQFF. In DNA form, the CDR3 reads TGTGCCAGTAGTATATTAACGTCCTCTACTCCCGAGCAGTTCTTC. The chain links TRBV19 to TRBJ2-1; D ambiguous. The germline V gene has CDR1 LNHDA and CDR2 SQIVND (reference sequence). The CDR3 consists of 15 residues. V gave up 2 bases and J gave up 10 bases, with 18 bases separating them.